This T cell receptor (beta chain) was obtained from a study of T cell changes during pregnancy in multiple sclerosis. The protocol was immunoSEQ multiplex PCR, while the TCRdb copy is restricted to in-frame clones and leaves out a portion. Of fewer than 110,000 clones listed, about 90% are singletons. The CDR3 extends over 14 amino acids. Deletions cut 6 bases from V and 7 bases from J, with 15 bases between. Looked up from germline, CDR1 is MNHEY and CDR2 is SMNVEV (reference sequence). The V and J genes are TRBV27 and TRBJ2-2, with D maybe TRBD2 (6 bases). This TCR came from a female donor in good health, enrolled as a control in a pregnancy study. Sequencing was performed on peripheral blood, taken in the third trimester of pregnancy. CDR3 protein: CASRDNPGVGELFF. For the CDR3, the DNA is TGTGCCAGCAGAGATAATCCGGGGGTCGGGGAGCTGTTTTTT.